This T cell receptor beta chain was sequenced for a study of cytomegalovirus exposure and HLA in healthy donors. The PCR had 60 Vbeta and 13 Jbeta primers. Sequencing was performed with immunoSEQ multiplex PCR; in TCRdb, only in-frame clones are kept and a portion is missing. The sample yields fewer than 300,000 clones, approximately 90% seen once. This clone was found a few times. This CDR3 is built from 15 residues. V lost 5 bases and J lost 0, with 13 bases in between. Per the germline V gene, CDR1 is SEHNR and CDR2 is FQNEAQ (reference sequence). The chain combines TRBV7-9 with TRBJ1-1, with D perhaps matching TRBD1 (5 bases). This receptor was identified in a man between 40 and 49 years old in good health and CMV-seropositive. Sequences were obtained from PBMCs. CDR3 nucleotides: TGTGCCAGCAGCCACGCGACAGTGCTGAACACTGAAGCTTTCTTT. Its protein product is CASSHATVLNTEAFF.